These T cell receptor beta chains were read from a single sample in a study of cytomegalovirus exposure and HLA in healthy donors. This table comes from immunoSEQ multiplex PCR, and its TCRdb copy is limited to in-frame clones, with some not included. The repertoire has about 120,000 clones, about 86% of them found once; the top ten carry 3.5% to 4.5%. Sequencing was performed on PBMCs. The receptors here all came from a woman under 40 in good health and CMV-seronegative. Each CDR3 is given with its conserved first and last residue. Each record gives: J gene, clone size, V gene, D gene, CDR3 DNA, CDR3 protein. The D gene is left open where the match is weak. Clone size, where shown, is once, few, many, or a class for clones that have expanded.

TRBJ2-2 | medium-sized | TRBV28 | TRBD2 | TGTGCCAGCAGTCCCGGGAGGGCCGATCCCGGGGAGCTGTTTTTT | CASSPGRADPGELFF
TRBJ2-7 | NA | TRBV10-1 | TRBD1 | TGCGCCAGCAGTGAGTCGCCGGGACAGGGAGCTAACTCCTACGAGCAGTACTTC | CASSESPGQGANSYEQYF
TRBJ2-1 | NA | TRBV6-1 | NA | TGTGCCAGCACCGCAGGGACTCTCTCCTACAATGAGCAGTTCTTC | CASTAGTLSYNEQFF
TRBJ2-1 | once | TRBV13 | TRBD2 | TGTGCCAGCAGCCGCCGGACTAGCGGAGGGTCTCCCAATGAGCAGTTCTTC | CASSRRTSGGSPNEQFF
TRBJ1-4 | NA | TRBV11-2 | NA | TGTGCCAGCAGCTTAGGAAGGGAGGAAAAACTGTTTTTT | CASSLGREEKLFF
TRBJ1-3 | NA | TRBV4-1 | NA | TGCGCCAGCAGCCAAGATTCAACAGGCCGAAACACCATATATTTT | CASSQDSTGRNTIYF
TRBJ1-3 | NA | TRBV28 | TRBD1 | TGTGCCAGCAGTTCCACCTGGACAGGGGGAGGCGGAAACACCATATATTTT | CASSSTWTGGGGNTIYF
TRBJ2-1 | NA | TRBV19 | NA | TGTGCCAGTAGTATAACGGGGTCGAATGAGCAGTTCTTC | CASSITGSNEQFF
TRBJ2-1 | NA | TRBV5-1 | TRBD2 | TGCGCCAGCAGCTTTGGCCTAGCGGGAGGGGATGAGCAGTTCTTC | CASSFGLAGGDEQFF
TRBJ2-1 | NA | TRBV13 | NA | TGTGCCAGCAGCTTCGGACAAGACCACAATGAGCAGTTCTTC | CASSFGQDHNEQFF
TRBJ2-7 | NA | TRBV6-6 | TRBD1 | TGTGCCAGCACCTGGACAGGGTTGATGAACGAGCAGTACTTC | CASTWTGLMNEQYF
TRBJ2-7 | few | TRBV18 | TRBD1 | TGTGCCAGCTCACCAGCCGGGACAGGGGGCAACGAGCAGTACTTC | CASSPAGTGGNEQYF
TRBJ2-5 | NA | TRBV19 | TRBD2 | TGTGCCAGTAGTATCGGTCTAGCGGGAGGCCCTTATGGGACCCAGTACTTC | CASSIGLAGGPYGTQYF
TRBJ2-5 | once | TRBV15 | NA | TGTGCCACCAGCAGAGATGGGCAGACCCAGTACTTC | CATSRDGQTQYF
TRBJ2-2 | once | TRBV13 | TRBD2 | TGTGCCAGCAGCCAGGGGCTAGCGGGTAACACCGGGGAGCTGTTTTTT | CASSQGLAGNTGELFF
TRBJ2-2 | NA | TRBV27 | TRBD2 | TGTGCCAGCAGCCCCACTGCGGGAGGGAACACCGGGGAGCTGTTTTTT | CASSPTAGGNTGELFF
TRBJ2-1 | NA | TRBV28 | TRBD1 | TGTGCCACCCATTACAGGGGTAACTACAATGAGCAGTTCTTC | CATHYRGNYNEQFF
TRBJ1-6 | NA | TRBV13 | TRBD1 | TGTGCCAGCAGCTTAGGGACAGGGATTTCACCCCTCCACTTT | CASSLGTGISPLHF
TRBJ2-1 | once | TRBV27 | TRBD1 | TGTGCCAGCAGTCTTGGGACAGGGGGATACAATGAGCAGTTCTTC | CASSLGTGGYNEQFF
TRBJ2-7 | NA | TRBV4-1 | TRBD2 | TGCGCCAGCAGCCAAGAACTAGCGGATGCCTACGAGCAGTACTTC | CASSQELADAYEQYF
TRBJ2-3 | NA | TRBV5-1 | TRBD2 | TGCGCCAGCAGCTTGGTCGGAGCGGGAGAGGACACAGATACGCAGTATTTT | CASSLVGAGEDTDTQYF
TRBJ2-7 | NA | TRBV30 | NA | TGTGCCTGTGAGACAGGCTCGTCCTACGAGCAGTACTTC | CACETGSSYEQYF
TRBJ1-5 | once | TRBV27 | NA | TGTGCCAGCAGTGCCGGGAGGGGGGAGCTGCCCCAGCATTTT | CASSAGRGELPQHF
TRBJ2-7 | NA | TRBV5-6 | TRBD2 | TGTGCCAGCAGCGCGGGACTAGCTTTCTACGAGCAGTACTTC | CASSAGLAFYEQYF
TRBJ2-2 | NA | TRBV5-1 | NA | TGCGCCAGCAGCCCCGCGTTGACCGGGGAGCTGTTTTTT | CASSPALTGELFF
TRBJ2-5 | NA | TRBV11-2 | TRBD2 | TGTGCCAGCAGCCCAGGGACTAGCGGGTACCAAGAGACCCAGTACTTC | CASSPGTSGYQETQYF
TRBJ2-3 | NA | TRBV7-7 | TRBD2 | TGTGCTAGCAGCTTAGCGGGAGGAGGCGCAGATACGCAGTATTTT | CASSLAGGGADTQYF
TRBJ2-2 | NA | TRBV25-1 | TRBD2 | TGTGCCAGCAGTTTACTAGCGGGAGCGGCCGGGGAGCTGTTTTTT | CASSLLAGAAGELFF
TRBJ2-4 | NA | TRBV12-2 | NA | TGTGCAAGTCGCTTAGAGGTCAGGGTATGGGACATTCAGTACTTC | CASRLEVRVWDIQYF
TRBJ2-7 | NA | TRBV28 | NA | TGTGCCAGCAGTTTGAAAACCGGACTGAATACCTACGAGCAGTACTTC | CASSLKTGLNTYEQYF
TRBJ2-7 | NA | TRBV4-1 | TRBD1 | TGCGCCAGCAGCCTCCGAGGACAGGGGTTCTACGAGCAGTACTTC | CASSLRGQGFYEQYF
TRBJ2-7 | NA | TRBV18 | TRBD2 | TGTGCCAGCTCACCCGGGACTAGCGGGAGGTTTAGCGGCGAGCAGTACTTC | CASSPGTSGRFSGEQYF
TRBJ2-3 | NA | TRBV27 | NA | TGTGCCAGCAGTTTATCGGGGAGGTTGGCAGATACGCAGTATTTT | CASSLSGRLADTQYF
TRBJ2-3 | NA | TRBV6-5 | NA | TGTGCCAGCAATAGCGACGGTAGCACAGATACGCAGTATTTT | CASNSDGSTDTQYF
TRBJ2-2 | NA | TRBV11-2 | NA | TGTGCCAGCAGCCGCCAGGGGGGCACCGGGGAGCTGTTTTTT | CASSRQGGTGELFF
TRBJ2-1 | NA | TRBV6-1 | NA | TGTGCCAGCAGTCCCGCGATAGATGAGCAGTTCTTC | CASSPAIDEQFF
TRBJ2-1 | once | TRBV28 | NA | TGTGCCAGCAGTTTATTGCCGAGCAATGAGCAGTTCTTC | CASSLLPSNEQFF
TRBJ1-5 | NA | TRBV15 | NA | TGTGCCACCAGCAGTCACCGGCAGGGGAAGAGCCGAGAGGGTCAGCCCCAGCATTTT | CATSSHRQGKSREGQPQHF
TRBJ1-5 | NA | TRBV6-1 | NA | TGTGCCAGCAGTACCGGGACATTCAATCAGCCCCAGCATTTT | CASSTGTFNQPQHF
TRBJ2-1 | NA | TRBV19 | NA | TGTGCCAGTAGTACCCTGACAGGATTTTATGGCAATGAGCAGTTCTTC | CASSTLTGFYGNEQFF